The sequence of this TCR beta chain was determined in a study of T cells in Graves' hyperthyroidism and ophthalmopathy. Amplification targeted TCR beta CDR3 regions from RNA transcripts. During a first-round RT-PCR of the TCR CDR3, the HTBI primer set was used. Via MiXCR, TCRdb re-called the multiplex PCR reads, giving one row per CDR3 protein. The profile shows about 420,000 distinct CDR3 sequences, approximately 14% of them singletons. Germline V gives CDR1 SGHVS, CDR2 FNYEAQ. Trimming removed 1 base from V and 3 bases from J; junction bases left unmatched: 0. This CDR3 has 15 amino acids. At least ten counts were recorded for this clonotype.

The chain combines TRBV7-6 with TRBJ2-1; 10 positions match TRBD1. This TCR came from a young woman with Graves' hyperthyroidism. Sample: blood. CDR3 DNA sequence: TGTGCCAGCAGCTTAGGGGACAGGGGCTACAATGAGCAGTTCTTC. Protein product: CASSLGDRGYNEQFF.